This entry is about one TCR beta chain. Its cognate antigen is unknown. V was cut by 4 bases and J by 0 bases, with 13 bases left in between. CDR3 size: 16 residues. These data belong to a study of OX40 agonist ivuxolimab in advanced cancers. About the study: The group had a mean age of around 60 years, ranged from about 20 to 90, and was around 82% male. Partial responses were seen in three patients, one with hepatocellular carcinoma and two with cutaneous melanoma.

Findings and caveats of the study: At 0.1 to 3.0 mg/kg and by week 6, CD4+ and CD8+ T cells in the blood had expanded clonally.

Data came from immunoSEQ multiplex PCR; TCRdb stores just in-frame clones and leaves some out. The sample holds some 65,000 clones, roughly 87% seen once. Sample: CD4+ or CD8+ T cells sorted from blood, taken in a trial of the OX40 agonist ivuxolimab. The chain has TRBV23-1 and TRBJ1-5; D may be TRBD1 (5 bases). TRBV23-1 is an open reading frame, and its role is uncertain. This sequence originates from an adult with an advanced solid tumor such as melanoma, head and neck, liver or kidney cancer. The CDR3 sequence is CASSPPGRVSNQPQHF. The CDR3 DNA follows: TGCGCCAGCAGTCCCCCGGGACGAGTTAGCAATCAGCCCCAGCATTTT.